This section outlines one T cell receptor beta chain sequence together with its context. These data are taken from a study of shared clonotypes between healthy human individuals. The germline gives CDR1 MNHEY, CDR2 SVGAGI. CDR3 size: 13 residues. Trimming stripped 4 bases from V and 3 bases from J, with 10 bases between. Assay used: immunoSEQ multiplex PCR; TCRdb lists only in-frame clones, some missing. Among 100,000 to 120,000 clones, around 65% were seen once, and the ten largest hold approximately 24%. Specimen: memory CD8+ T cells sorted from blood. Subset in this sample: CD45RO+ cells pooled with CCR7-negative TemRA cells. The sequence was obtained from a woman aged 25 to 45 in good health. The rearrangement uses TRBV6-5 and TRBJ2-7, with a tentative D call TRBD2 (6 bases). The CDR3 coding sequence is TGTGCCAGCAGTTCCGGGACTCTCTACGAGCAGTACTTC. Its translation is CASSSGTLYEQYF.